One and the same sample provided the 3 T cell receptor beta chains below, sequenced in a study of blood T cell repertoires in COVID-19. Sequenced by immunoSEQ multiplex PCR; TCRdb stores in-frame clones only, minus some. Among around 300,000 clones listed, roughly nine tenths were seen once. Material: PBMCs or T cells enriched from blood (not recorded which). These TCRs come from a woman aged 60 to 75 who had recovered from COVID-19.

The rearrangement links TRBV30 to TRBJ2-2, with D perhaps matching TRBD1 (6 bases). Germline V CDR1 and CDR2: GTSNPN, SVGIG (reference sequence). Trimming stripped 6 bases from V and 1 base from J, with 9 bases between. The CDR3 covers 13 residues. The CDR3 spells CACLGQNTGELFF. The CDR3 nucleotides are TGTGCCTGCCTGGGACAGAACACCGGGGAGCTGTTTTTT.

The chain employs TRBV7-9 and TRBJ1-5; no clear D gene. Deletions cut 10 bases from V and 1 base from J, with 11 bases between. This CDR3 comprises 13 residues. The germline V gene has CDR1 SEHNR and CDR2 FQNEAQ (reference sequence). This chain's CDR3 is CATDSVSNQPQHF. For the CDR3, the DNA is TGTGCCACCGATTCAGTGAGCAATCAGCCCCAGCATTTT.

With respect to this clone: Mismatch with germline at one junction end may stem from a read error. The genes are TRBV7-7 and TRBJ2-2; 9 bases are a match to TRBD1. Germline assignment: CDR1 SSHAT and CDR2 FNYEAQ (reference sequence). This CDR3 region has 15 residues. CDR3 sequence: CASSSQGADTGELFF. CDR3 nucleotide sequence: TGTGCTAGCAGCTCACAGGGGGCAGACACCGGGGAGCTGTTTTTT.